The 17 T cell receptor beta chains listed next were all sequenced from one sample in a study of cytomegalovirus exposure and HLA in healthy donors. Primers: 60 Vbeta forward and 13 Jbeta reverse. Some clones are missing from TCRdb's copy, which holds only in-frame ones; the method was immunoSEQ multiplex PCR. The repertoire holds some 120,000 clones, 75% to 85% seen once, with roughly 4% in the top ten. Sequenced input: PBMCs. The receptor set was obtained from a man in his forties in good health and CMV-seronegative.

The rearrangement joins TRBV4-3 to TRBJ2-1, with 8 bases lining up with TRBD1. The CDR3 extends over 17 amino acids. The germline V gene encodes CDR1 LGHNA and CDR2 YSLEER. J lost 2 bases, V lost 1 base, and 7 bases had no gene match. CDR3: CASSQGIPGQAYNEQFF. The CDR3 region has the DNA TGCGCCAGCAGCCAAGGTATCCCGGGACAGGCCTACAATGAGCAGTTCTTC.

J is TRBJ2-5 and V is TRBV5-1; 9 bases are a match to TRBD1. The V gene end was trimmed by 5 bases and the J gene end by 4 bases; junction bases not matched to a gene: 9. The CDR3 has 15 amino acids. CDR1 and CDR2 from the germline V gene are SGHRS and YFSETQ. The CDR3 DNA reads TGCGCCAGCAGATGGGGACAGGGACGAGGAGAGACCCAGTACTTC. It yields the protein CASRWGQGRGETQYF.

The genes are TRBV4-1 and TRBJ2-5; 8 positions agree with TRBD2. Looked up from germline, CDR1 is MGHRA and CDR2 is YSYEKL. This CDR3 is 16 amino acids long. Trimming took 2 bases from V and 2 from J; bases not matched to a gene: 7. CDR3 protein: CASSQILAVAQETQYF. The CDR3 DNA reads TGCGCCAGCAGCCAAATACTAGCGGTGGCTCAAGAGACCCAGTACTTC.

The chain carries TRBV6-5 and TRBJ2-5; D perhaps matches TRBD2 (5 bases). The J call could be wrong; TRBJ2-7 is a better fit for the DNA end. Germline CDR1 MNHEY, CDR2 SVGAGI. CDR3 length: 14 residues. In DNA, the CDR3 is TGTGCCAGCAGCCTGGGGAGCAGCTCCTACGAGCAGTACTTC. This encodes CASSLGSSSYEQYF.

This clone has a handful of counts. V gene TRBV15 combines with J gene TRBJ1-4; D remains ambiguous. The V and J ends lost 0 bases and 0 bases respectively, with 8 bases between them. The CDR3 extends over 16 amino acids. The germline gives CDR1 LNHNV, CDR2 YYDKDF (reference sequence). The CDR3 DNA follows: TGTGCCACCAGCAGAGATTGGCCCGCAACTAATGAAAAACTGTTTTTT. Residues: CATSRDWPATNEKLFF.

V is TRBV5-6 and J is TRBJ1-4, with TRBD1 identical over 7 bases. This CDR3 spans 15 amino acids. Trimming at V came to 4 bases and at J to 4 bases, leaving 7 bases not matched to a gene. The germline V gene has CDR1 SGHDT and CDR2 YYEEEE. Here the CDR3 DNA reads TGTGCCAGCAGCCTCTCGACAGGGTATAATGAAAAACTGTTTTTT. Its protein is CASSLSTGYNEKLFF.

In its sample, this clone was seen a few times. The chain uses TRBV19 and TRBJ1-1; 8 positions agree with TRBD1. Germline V CDR1 and CDR2: LNHDA, SQIVND (reference sequence). The length of the CDR3 is 14 residues. V lost 8 bases to trimming and J lost 0 bases; unmatched junction nucleotides: 5. The CDR3 loop is CASGQGAMNTEAFF. The CDR3 nucleotides are TGTGCCAGTGGTCAGGGGGCTATGAACACTGAAGCTTTCTTT.

V is TRBV19 and J is TRBJ2-7, with D maybe TRBD1 (5 bases). Germline V gene lookup returns CDR1 LNHDA and CDR2 SQIVND (reference sequence). This CDR3 comprises 11 residues. The V and J ends lost 6 bases and 2 bases respectively, with 5 bases between them. CDR3 loop: CASRQAYEQYF. The CDR3 DNA reads TGTGCCAGTAGACAGGCCTACGAGCAGTACTTC.

The chain couples TRBV6-5 to TRBJ2-7; no clear D. In germline, CDR1 is MNHEY, CDR2 SVGAGI. CDR3 length equals 14 residues. Trimming took off 3 bases at V and 0 bases at J, with 9 bases between the two ends. The CDR3 loop reads CASSYEQRSYEQYF. CDR3 nucleotide sequence: TGTGCCAGCAGTTATGAACAACGCTCCTACGAGCAGTACTTC.

The chain links TRBV11-2 to TRBJ2-7; no reliable D call. CDR3 length: 15 amino acids. V shed 6 bases and J shed 2 bases, with 17 bases lying between them. In germline, CDR1 is SGHAT, CDR2 FQNNGV. The CDR3 bases are TGTGCCAGCAGTCAAAGCCGGGTAGAAGCCTACGAGCAGTACTTC. It codes for CASSQSRVEAYEQYF.

The V and J genes are TRBV2 and TRBJ1-4; TRBD1 matches at 8 bases. Germline V gene data show CDR1 as SNHLY and CDR2 as FYNNEI. CDR3 length: 15 amino acids. J gave up 3 bases and V 4 bases, and 4 bases lay outside the gene matches. DNA for the CDR3: TGTGCCAGCAGTGTCGGGACAGGACCTAATGAAAAACTGTTTTTT. Encoded protein: CASSVGTGPNEKLFF.

The chain links TRBV6-5 to TRBJ2-7; a possible D gene is TRBD2 (5 bases). V dropped 1 base and J dropped 2 bases, with 12 bases sitting between them. Germline V gives CDR1 MNHEY, CDR2 SVGAGI. This CDR3 has 15 amino acids. The CDR3 loop is CASSYWNGEAYEQYF. The CDR3 DNA is TGTGCCAGCAGTTACTGGAACGGGGAAGCCTACGAGCAGTACTTC.

The rearrangement joins TRBV28 to TRBJ1-6, with D tentatively TRBD1 (6 bases). V was trimmed by 4 bases and J by 4 bases, leaving 17 bases between them. The CDR3 runs to 17 residues. Germline CDR1 MDHEN, CDR2 SYDVKM. The CDR3 sequence is CASSSYARQDYNSPLHF. CDR3 DNA sequence: TGTGCCAGCAGTTCCTACGCTCGACAGGATTATAATTCACCCCTCCACTTT.

This chain joins TRBV11-3 and TRBJ2-7; perhaps TRBD2 as D (5 bases). The germline V gene encodes CDR1 SGHNT and CDR2 YENEEA. The CDR3 sequence is 12 residues long. V lost 3 bases and J lost 6, with 9 bases in between. The CDR3 DNA sequence: TGTGCCAGCAGCTTTCTAGCCGGCGAGCAGTACTTC. Amino acids: CASSFLAGEQYF.

This clone was observed a single time. The chain is built from TRBV29-1 and TRBJ2-3, with 10 bases identical to TRBD2. The germline V gene encodes CDR1 SQVTM and CDR2 ANQGSEA. V lost 6 bases, J lost 2 bases, and 5 bases stayed unmatched. The CDR3 is 14 amino acids. CDR3 residues: CSVAAGGPTDTQYF. The CDR3 bases are TGCAGCGTAGCAGCGGGGGGGCCCACAGATACGCAGTATTTT.

The chain combines TRBV10-1 with TRBJ2-3, with TRBD2 identical over 10 bases. J lost 4 bases, V lost 3 bases, and 7 bases had no gene match. This CDR3 contains 16 residues. Per germline, CDR1 WNHNN and CDR2 SYGVQD (reference sequence). CDR3 sequence reads: CASSESASGGADTQYF. Written as DNA, the CDR3 is TGCGCCAGCAGTGAATCGGCTAGCGGGGGTGCAGATACGCAGTATTTT.

The chain joins TRBV5-1 to TRBJ2-5, with 8 bases fitting TRBD2. The CDR3 has 15 residues. V shed 3 bases, J shed 5 bases, and the junction held 9 bases outside the gene matches. Per germline, CDR1 SGHRS and CDR2 YFSETQ. The CDR3 loop is CASSSVGAGGETQYF. The CDR3 coding sequence is TGCGCCAGCAGCTCCGTGGGGGCGGGGGGCGAGACCCAGTACTTC.